Below are 23 T cell receptor beta chains sequenced from a single sample in a study of cytotoxic CD8 clonotypes in ibrutinib-treated CLL. Data came from immunoSEQ multiplex PCR; TCRdb stores just in-frame clones and leaves some out. The sample comprises about 300,000 clones, 60% to 80% of which are singletons, and about 5.8% rests with the top ten. Sequenced material: PBMCs, taken at disease progression, from a patient treated with ibrutinib. These TCRs come from a human donor with chronic lymphocytic leukemia.

The rearrangement uses TRBV9 and TRBJ2-2, with 10 bases lining up with TRBD2. Germline values: CDR1 SGDLS, CDR2 YYNGEE. Germline trimming cut 0 bases from V and 2 bases from J; bases unmatched to any gene: 1. CDR3 size: 16 residues. In nucleotides, the CDR3 is TGTGCCAGCAGCGTAGCTAGCGGGAGTAACACCGGGGAGCTGTTTTTT. This codes for CASSVASGSNTGELFF.

The rearrangement joins TRBV11-2 to TRBJ1-4, with 11 bases that match TRBD1. Germline loops: CDR1 SGHAT, CDR2 FQNNGV. J lost 1 base, V lost 5 bases, and 3 bases had no gene match. The CDR3 loop spans 16 amino acids. The CDR3 bases are TGTGCCAGCAGCCAGGGACAGGGGGGAACTAATGAAAAACTGTTTTTT. Its translation is CASSQGQGGTNEKLFF.

The chain uses TRBV28 and TRBJ2-7, with 7 bases fitting TRBD1. The J segment lost 0 bases and the V segment lost 11 bases, leaving 7 bases of the junction unmatched. The CDR3 spans 13 residues. Per the germline V gene, CDR1 is MDHEN and CDR2 is SYDVKM. CDR3 nucleotide sequence: TGTGCCGGAAACGGACAGGTCTCCTACGAGCAGTACTTC. This translates into CAGNGQVSYEQYF. Full variable domain (outside the CDR3, taken from reference TRBV28 and TRBJ2-7): DVKVTQSSRYLVKRTGEKVFLECVQDMDHENMFWYRQDPGLGLRLIYFSYDVKMKEKGDIPEGYSVSREKKERFSLILESASTNQTSMYLCAGNGQVSYEQYFGPGTRLTVT.

This sequence joins TRBV5-4 and TRBJ2-7; D is ambiguous. CDR3 length: 13 residues. The germline V gene encodes CDR1 SGHNT and CDR2 YYREEE (reference sequence). Between the trimmed V and J ends, which lost 3 bases and 0 bases, there was a span of 7 bases. The CDR3 region has the DNA TGTGCCAGCAGCTCCCGGAGCTCCTACGAGCAGTACTTC. This encodes CASSSRSSYEQYF.

With regard to this clone: The same CDR3 can be traced to other DNA sequences in this sample. The V gene is TRBV5-1, the J gene TRBJ2-5, with unresolved D. The ends were cut back, 0 bases at V and 1 base at J, with 4 bases in the middle. The CDR3 is 13 residues long. Germline V gives CDR1 SGHRS, CDR2 YFSETQ. The CDR3 reads CASSLGVQETQYF. The CDR3 bases are TGCGCCAGCAGCTTGGGCGTCCAAGAGACCCAGTACTTC.

The chain employs TRBV19 and TRBJ2-7; D could derive from TRBD1 or TRBD2 (5 bases each). V lost 1 base to trimming and J lost 2 bases, with 12 bases between them. CDR1 is LNHDA and CDR2 is SQIVND in the germline V gene (reference sequence). The CDR3 totals 15 residues. DNA for the CDR3: TGTGCCAGTAGTATAGGGTGGGGGTCCACCTACGAGCAGTACTTC. Translation: CASSIGWGSTYEQYF.

A few counts support this clone. The chain couples TRBV2 to TRBJ1-4, with D maybe TRBD1 (5 bases). Germline V CDR1 and CDR2: SNHLY, FYNNEI. V gave up 2 bases and J gave up 16 bases, with 11 bases separating them. The CDR3 loop spans 11 amino acids. The CDR3 DNA follows: TGTGCCAGCAGTGAAACAGGACGGGAGTTTTTT. This codes for CASSETGREFF.

The rearrangement uses TRBV4-3 and TRBJ2-1, with TRBD2 identical over 9 bases. V lost 1 base and J lost 9; bases outside the gene matches: 10. Germline V gene lookup returns CDR1 LGHNA and CDR2 YSLEER. The CDR3 runs to 16 residues. The DNA of the CDR3 is TGCGCCAGCAGCCAAGGAGGCGGGAGGGCCTGGAGTGAGCAGTTCTTC. Translated, it gives CASSQGGGRAWSEQFF.

The chain joins TRBV23-1 to TRBJ1-4, with 7 bases aligning to TRBD1. TRBV23-1 is marked as an open reading frame, function uncertain. The trim removed 4 bases at V and 8 bases at J, leaving 7 bases unmatched. The CDR3 length is 14 residues. The CDR3 bases are TGCGCCAGCAGTCGGAAAGGGGGCGAGGAAAAACTGTTTTTT. Residues: CASSRKGGEEKLFF.

The J gene is TRBJ2-7, the V gene TRBV5-6; D unclear. Germline V gene sequence: CDR1 SGHDT, CDR2 YYEEEE. This CDR3 comprises 13 residues. V lost 1 base, J lost 0 bases, and 5 bases lay in between. CDR3 sequence (DNA): TGTGCCAGCAGCTTGTTTCGCTCCTACGAGCAGTACTTC. Translated, it gives CASSLFRSYEQYF.

This clone was seen more than once but under ten times. The CDR3 DNA reads TGTGCCAGCAGCGCCAACACCGGGGAGCTGTTTTTT. Translation: CASSANTGELFF. The chain uses TRBV5-6 and TRBJ2-2, with unresolved D. Germline values: CDR1 SGHDT, CDR2 YYEEEE. V gave up 4 bases and J gave up 2 bases, with 3 bases separating them. The CDR3 spans 12 residues.

The V call is TRBV5-1, the J call TRBJ1-2; D is uncertain. Trimming cost V 4 bases and J 2 bases, with 9 bases left between them. There are 13 residues in the CDR3. The germline gives CDR1 SGHRS, CDR2 YFSETQ. The CDR3 nucleotides read TGCGCCAGCAGCCCCGACGGGAACTATGGCTACACCTTC. Its translation is CASSPDGNYGYTF.

The rearrangement uses TRBV15 and TRBJ2-1; 7 bases are shared with TRBD2. V was clipped by 7 bases and J by 6 bases; unmatched bases: 9. Germline CDR1 and CDR2: LNHNV and YYDKDF (reference sequence). The CDR3 loop spans 14 amino acids. The CDR3 region is CATTKSGAFNEQFF. The CDR3, as DNA: TGTGCCACCACCAAAAGCGGGGCTTTCAATGAGCAGTTCTTC.

This chain uses TRBV7-8 with TRBJ2-3; 9 positions agree with TRBD2. Germline CDR1 is SGHVS and CDR2 is FQNEAQ. This CDR3 has 17 residues. After removal of 0 bases from V and 1 base from J, the junction contained 5 bases not matched to a gene. The CDR3 loop is CASSLAAGGPRTDTQYF. The CDR3 nucleotides are TGTGCCAGCAGCTTAGCGGCGGGGGGGCCCCGCACAGATACGCAGTATTTT. Using reference TRBV7-8 and TRBJ2-3 for the parts outside the CDR3, the full variable domain is GAGVSQSPRYKVAKRGQDVALRCDPISGHVSLFWYQQALGQGPEFLTYFQNEAQLDKSGLPSDRFFAERPEGSVSTLKIQRTQQEDSAVYLCASSLAAGGPRTDTQYFGPGTRLTVL.

This clone was found a few times. The V gene is TRBV4-1, the J gene TRBJ2-2; D gene ambiguous. Trimming left V 1 base short and J 3 bases short, with 9 bases between. Per the germline V gene, CDR1 is MGHRA and CDR2 is YSYEKL. This CDR3 comprises 15 residues. CDR3 sequence (DNA): TGCGCCAGCAGCCAAGTGGCAGGATACACCGGGGAGCTGTTTTTT. Protein sequence: CASSQVAGYTGELFF.

The chain has TRBV18 and TRBJ1-2; unclear D gene. Trimming removed 0 bases at V and 0 bases at J, with 14 bases between. Germline values: CDR1 KGHSH, CDR2 LQKENI. CDR3 length equals 17 residues. CDR3 nucleotide sequence: TGTGCCAGCTCACCACCGGCGGCCAAGAACACTAACTATGGCTACACCTTC. Translated: CASSPPAAKNTNYGYTF.

V is TRBV4-1 and J is TRBJ1-5, with TRBD1 identical over 7 bases. In germline, CDR1 is MGHRA, CDR2 YSYEKL. This CDR3 region has 16 residues. V was clipped by 0 bases and J by 3 bases; unmatched bases: 5. In DNA, the CDR3 is TGCGCCAGCAGCCAAGAACGAGGGGGCCTCAATCAGCCCCAGCATTTT. It encodes CASSQERGGLNQPQHF.

The rearrangement joins TRBV4-2 to TRBJ1-6; TRBD1 matches 9 bases. CDR3 length: 20 amino acids. J lost 2 bases, V lost 0 bases, and 11 bases had no gene match. CDR1 is LGHNA, CDR2 YNFKEQ, per germline. CDR3 sequence reads: CASSQDVDRGFKAYNSPLHF. The CDR3 coding sequence is TGTGCCAGCAGCCAAGATGTGGACAGGGGATTCAAAGCCTATAATTCACCCCTCCACTTT.

Only a few counts were recorded for this clone. This chain links TRBV28 with TRBJ2-1; perhaps TRBD2 as D (6 bases). The CDR3 runs 12 residues. The germline V and J ends were trimmed by 3 bases and 14 bases, with 14 bases remaining between them. The germline CDR1 and CDR2 sequences are MDHEN and SYDVKM. The CDR3 loop reads CASSFSWASEFF. DNA of the CDR3: TGTGCCAGCAGTTTTTCTTGGGCTAGCGAGTTCTTC.

This rearrangement joins TRBV7-3 to TRBJ1-2, with D uncertain. With 5 bases removed from V and 0 bases from J, the gap between germline ends came to 10 bases. This CDR3 comprises 14 residues. Germline V gene lookup returns CDR1 SGHTA and CDR2 FQGTGA. The CDR3 DNA reads as TGTGCCAGCAGCCCCCGAACAGCTAACTATGGCTACACCTTC. Translation gives CASSPRTANYGYTF.

This sequence joins TRBV28 and TRBJ1-5; D may be TRBD1 (5 bases). This CDR3 has 15 amino acids. V lost 3 bases and J 9 bases, leaving 18 bases between the germline ends. The germline gives CDR1 MDHEN, CDR2 SYDVKM. The CDR3 region has the DNA TGTGCCAGCAGTTTGTTCGGGGCGGGGTTACGGCCCCAGCATTTT. It is translated as CASSLFGAGLRPQHF.

CDR3 sequence: CASSIAPRYEQYF. CDR3 coding DNA: TGTGCCAGTAGTATAGCCCCCCGCTACGAGCAGTACTTC. This chain links TRBV19 with TRBJ2-7, with D hard to call. This CDR3 is 13 amino acids long. Germline-derived CDR1 and CDR2 are LNHDA and SQIVND (reference sequence). V gave up 1 base and J gave up 3 bases, with 7 bases separating them.

This clone has a handful of counts. This chain links TRBV29-1 with TRBJ1-4; 7 nucleotides align to TRBD1. The germline CDR1 and CDR2 sequences are SQVTM and ANQGSEA. This CDR3 is built from 13 residues. This chain's CDR3 is CRPQGLGGEKLFF. The CDR3 coding sequence is TGCAGGCCACAGGGGCTAGGTGGTGAAAAACTGTTTTTT. The complete variable domain, with remaining parts taken from reference TRBV29-1 and TRBJ1-4, reads SAVISQKPSRDICQRGTSLTIQCQVDSQVTMMFWYRQQPGQSLTLIATANQGSEATYESGFVIDKFPISRPNLTFSTLTVSNMSPEDSSIYLCRPQGLGGEKLFFGSGTQLSVL.